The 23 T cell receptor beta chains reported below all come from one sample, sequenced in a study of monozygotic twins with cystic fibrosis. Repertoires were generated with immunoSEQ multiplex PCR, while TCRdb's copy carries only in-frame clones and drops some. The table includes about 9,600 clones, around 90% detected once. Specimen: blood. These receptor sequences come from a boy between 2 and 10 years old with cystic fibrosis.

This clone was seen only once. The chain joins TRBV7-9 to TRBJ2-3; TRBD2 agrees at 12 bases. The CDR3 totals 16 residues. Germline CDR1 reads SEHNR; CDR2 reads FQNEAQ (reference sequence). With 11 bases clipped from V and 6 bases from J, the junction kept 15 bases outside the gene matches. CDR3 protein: CASSAASGLAGDTQYF. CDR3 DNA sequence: TGTGCCTCTTCAGCAGCTTCCGGACTAGCGGGGGATACGCAGTATTTT.

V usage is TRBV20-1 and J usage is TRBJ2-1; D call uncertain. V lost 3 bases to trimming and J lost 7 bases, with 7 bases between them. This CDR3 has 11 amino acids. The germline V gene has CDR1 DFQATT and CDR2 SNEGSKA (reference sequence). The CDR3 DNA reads TGCAGTGCTAGGCGACCAAATGAGCAGTTCTTC. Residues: CSARRPNEQFF.

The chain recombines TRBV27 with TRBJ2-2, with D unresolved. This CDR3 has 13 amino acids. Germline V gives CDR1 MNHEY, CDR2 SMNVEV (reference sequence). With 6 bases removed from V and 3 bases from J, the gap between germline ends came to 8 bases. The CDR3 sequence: CASSPRDTGELFF. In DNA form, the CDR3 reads TGTGCCAGCAGCCCCCGGGACACCGGGGAGCTGTTTTTT.

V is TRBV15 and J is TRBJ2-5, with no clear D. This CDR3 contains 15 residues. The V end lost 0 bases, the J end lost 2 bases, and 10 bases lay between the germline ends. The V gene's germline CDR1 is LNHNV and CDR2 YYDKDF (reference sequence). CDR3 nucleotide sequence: TGTGCCACCAGCAGAGATGGTCACACGCAAGAGACCCAGTACTTC. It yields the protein CATSRDGHTQETQYF.

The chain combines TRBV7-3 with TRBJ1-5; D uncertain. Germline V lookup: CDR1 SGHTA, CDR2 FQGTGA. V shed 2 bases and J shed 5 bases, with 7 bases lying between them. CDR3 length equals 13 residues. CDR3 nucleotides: TGTGCCAGCAGCTTATCGGCGGATCAGCCCCAGCATTTT. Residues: CASSLSADQPQHF.

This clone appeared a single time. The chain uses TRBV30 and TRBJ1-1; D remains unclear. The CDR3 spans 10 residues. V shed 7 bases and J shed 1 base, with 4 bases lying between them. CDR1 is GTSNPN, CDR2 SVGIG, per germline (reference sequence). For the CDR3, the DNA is TGTGCCTCAAGGAACACTGAAGCTTTCTTT. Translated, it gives CASRNTEAFF.

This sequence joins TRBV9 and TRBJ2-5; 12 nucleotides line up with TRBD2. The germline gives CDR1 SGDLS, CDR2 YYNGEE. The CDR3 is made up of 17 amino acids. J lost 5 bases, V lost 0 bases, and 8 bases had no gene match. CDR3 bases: TGTGCCAGCAGCGTAGGTGCTAGCGGGGGGGCGGAGGAGACCCAGTACTTC. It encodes CASSVGASGGAEETQYF.

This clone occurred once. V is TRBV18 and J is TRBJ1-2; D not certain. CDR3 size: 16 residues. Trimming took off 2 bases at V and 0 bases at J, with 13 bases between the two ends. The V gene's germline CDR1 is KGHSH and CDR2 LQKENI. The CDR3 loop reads CASSPGGTNSNYGYTF. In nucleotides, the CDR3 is TGTGCCAGCTCACCAGGAGGCACCAACTCTAACTATGGCTACACCTTC.

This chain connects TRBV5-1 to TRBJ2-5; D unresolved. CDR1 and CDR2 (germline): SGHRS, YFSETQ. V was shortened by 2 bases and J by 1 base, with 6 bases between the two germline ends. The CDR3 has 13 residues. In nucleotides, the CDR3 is TGCGCCAGCAGCTTCTACCTCCAAGAGACCCAGTACTTC. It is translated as CASSFYLQETQYF.

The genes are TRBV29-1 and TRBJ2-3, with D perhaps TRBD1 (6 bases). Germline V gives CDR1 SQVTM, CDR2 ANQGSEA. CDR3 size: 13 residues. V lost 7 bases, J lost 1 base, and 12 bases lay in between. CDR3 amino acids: CSAMTGRTDTQYF. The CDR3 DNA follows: TGCAGCGCCATGACAGGCCGCACAGATACGCAGTATTTT.

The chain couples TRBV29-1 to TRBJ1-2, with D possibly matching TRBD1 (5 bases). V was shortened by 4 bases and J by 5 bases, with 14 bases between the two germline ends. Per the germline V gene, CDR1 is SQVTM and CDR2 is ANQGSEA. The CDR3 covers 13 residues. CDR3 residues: CSVGSNRYYGYTF. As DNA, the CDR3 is TGCAGCGTTGGCTCAAACAGGTATTATGGCTACACCTTC.

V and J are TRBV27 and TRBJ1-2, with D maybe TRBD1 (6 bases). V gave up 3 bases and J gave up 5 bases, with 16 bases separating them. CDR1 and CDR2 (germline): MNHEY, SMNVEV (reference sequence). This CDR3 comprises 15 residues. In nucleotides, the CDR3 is TGTGCCAGCAGTTTGTGGGGGGCAGCGGAGTATGGCTACACCTTC. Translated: CASSLWGAAEYGYTF.

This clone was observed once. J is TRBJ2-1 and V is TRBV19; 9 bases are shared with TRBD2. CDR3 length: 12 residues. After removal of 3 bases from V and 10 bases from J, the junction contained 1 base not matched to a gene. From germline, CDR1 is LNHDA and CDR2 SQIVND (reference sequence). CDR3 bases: TGTGCCAGTAGTATCCTAGCGGGGGAGCAGTTCTTC. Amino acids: CASSILAGEQFF.

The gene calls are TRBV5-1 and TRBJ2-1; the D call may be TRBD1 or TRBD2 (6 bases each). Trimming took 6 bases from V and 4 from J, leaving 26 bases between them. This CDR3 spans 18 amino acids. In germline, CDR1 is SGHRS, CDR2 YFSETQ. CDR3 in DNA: TGCGCCAGCACTGCCCGGACAGAGGCCCCGGGGGTTTACAATGAGCAGTTCTTC. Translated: CASTARTEAPGVYNEQFF.

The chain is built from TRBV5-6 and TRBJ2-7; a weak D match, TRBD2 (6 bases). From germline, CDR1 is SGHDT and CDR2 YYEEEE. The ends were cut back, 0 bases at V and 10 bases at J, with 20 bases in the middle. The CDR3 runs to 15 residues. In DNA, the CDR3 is TGTGCCAGCAGCTTGGGGTTTCTAGCGCATCTGGACCAGTACTTC. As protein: CASSLGFLAHLDQYF.

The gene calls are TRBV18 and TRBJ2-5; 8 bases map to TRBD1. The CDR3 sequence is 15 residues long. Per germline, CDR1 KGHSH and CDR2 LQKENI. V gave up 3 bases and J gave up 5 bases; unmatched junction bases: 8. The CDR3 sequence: CASSPGQVPVETQYF. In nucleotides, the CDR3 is TGTGCCAGCTCACCGGGACAGGTACCGGTGGAGACCCAGTACTTC.

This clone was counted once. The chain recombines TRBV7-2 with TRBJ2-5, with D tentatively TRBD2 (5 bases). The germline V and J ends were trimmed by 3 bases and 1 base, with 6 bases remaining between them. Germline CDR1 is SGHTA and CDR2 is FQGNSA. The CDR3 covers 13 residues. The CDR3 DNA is TGTGCCAGCAGCTTCGGACTCCAAGAGACCCAGTACTTC. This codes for CASSFGLQETQYF.

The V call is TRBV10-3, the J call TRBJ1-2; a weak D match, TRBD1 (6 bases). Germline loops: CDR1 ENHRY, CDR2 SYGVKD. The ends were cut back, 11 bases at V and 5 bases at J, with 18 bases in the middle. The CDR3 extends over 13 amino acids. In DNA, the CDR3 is TGTGCCTCTCGACCGGGGGCCGGTTATGGCTACACCTTC. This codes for CASRPGAGYGYTF.

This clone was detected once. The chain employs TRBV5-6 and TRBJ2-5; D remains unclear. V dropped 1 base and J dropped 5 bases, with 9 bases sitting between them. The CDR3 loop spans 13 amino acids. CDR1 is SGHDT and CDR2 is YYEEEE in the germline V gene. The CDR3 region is CASSLSRGETQYF. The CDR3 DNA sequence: TGTGCCAGCAGCTTGTCACGTGGGGAGACCCAGTACTTC.

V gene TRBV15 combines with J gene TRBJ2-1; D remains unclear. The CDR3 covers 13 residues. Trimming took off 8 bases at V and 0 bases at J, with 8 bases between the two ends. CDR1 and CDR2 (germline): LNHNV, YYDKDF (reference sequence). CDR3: CATVDSSYNEQFF. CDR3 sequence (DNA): TGTGCCACCGTCGATAGCTCCTACAATGAGCAGTTCTTC.

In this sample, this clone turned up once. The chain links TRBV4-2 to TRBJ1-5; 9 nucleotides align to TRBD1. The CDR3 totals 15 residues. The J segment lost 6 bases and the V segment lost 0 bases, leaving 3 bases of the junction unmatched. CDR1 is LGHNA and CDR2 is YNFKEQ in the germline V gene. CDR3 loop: CASSQDNRGLQPQHF. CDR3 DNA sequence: TGTGCCAGCAGCCAAGATAACAGGGGGCTTCAGCCCCAGCATTTT.

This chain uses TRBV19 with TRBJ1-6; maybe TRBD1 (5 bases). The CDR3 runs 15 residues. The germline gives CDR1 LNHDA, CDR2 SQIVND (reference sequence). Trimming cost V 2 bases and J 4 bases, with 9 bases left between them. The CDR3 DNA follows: TGTGCCAGTAGTATACGGGGCGCGTATAATTCACCCCTCCACTTT. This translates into CASSIRGAYNSPLHF. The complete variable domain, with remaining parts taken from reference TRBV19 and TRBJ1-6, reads DGGITQSPKYLFRKEGQNVTLSCEQNLNHDAMYWYRQDPGQGLRLIYYSQIVNDFQKGDIAEGYSVSREKKESFPLTVTSAQKNPTAFYLCASSIRGAYNSPLHFGNGTRLTVT.

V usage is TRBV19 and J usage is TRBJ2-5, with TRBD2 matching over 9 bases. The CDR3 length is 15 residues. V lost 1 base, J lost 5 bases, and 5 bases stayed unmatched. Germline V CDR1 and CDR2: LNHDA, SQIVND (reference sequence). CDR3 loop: CASSIVSLAGETQYF. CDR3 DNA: TGTGCCAGTAGTATAGTATCGCTAGCGGGGGAGACCCAGTACTTC.